This T cell receptor (beta chain) appears in the sequencing data of a study of CD8+ T cells in alopecia areata. Looking at the study overall: Treated patients received oral tofacitinib, 5 to 10 mg twice daily. Study-level results: In blood and scalp, many expanded lesional clones persisted during tofacitinib.

As to this clone: What it binds is not known.

Sequencing templates came from extracted RNA that was reverse transcribed into cDNA. Only in-frame clones appear in the TCRdb table, and some are missing; sequencing was by immunoSEQ multiplex PCR. The sample carries about 160,000 clones, less than 70% recorded once. The CDR3 runs 16 residues. Between the trimmed V and J ends, which lost 1 base and 2 bases, there was a span of 10 bases. Germline CDR1 SGHDT, CDR2 YYEEEE. Sample treatment: oral pan-JAK inhibitor, 5-10 mg twice daily. The V gene is TRBV5-6, the J gene TRBJ2-6, with D unclear. The sequence was collected from a human donor with alopecia areata. Sample: CD4+ T cells sorted from blood, taken at week 4, from a patient treated with tofacitinib. The CDR3 region has the DNA TGTGCCAGCAGCTTGTGGTCTCTCGCTGGGGCCAACGTCCTGACTTTC. It yields the protein CASSLWSLAGANVLTF. Combining the CDR3 with reference TRBV5-6 and TRBJ2-6 gives the whole variable domain DAGVTQSPTHLIKTRGQQVTLRCSPKSGHDTVSWYQQALGQGPQFIFQYYEEEERQRGNFPDRFSGHQFPNYSSELNVNALLLGDSALYLCASSLWSLAGANVLTFGAGSRLTVL.